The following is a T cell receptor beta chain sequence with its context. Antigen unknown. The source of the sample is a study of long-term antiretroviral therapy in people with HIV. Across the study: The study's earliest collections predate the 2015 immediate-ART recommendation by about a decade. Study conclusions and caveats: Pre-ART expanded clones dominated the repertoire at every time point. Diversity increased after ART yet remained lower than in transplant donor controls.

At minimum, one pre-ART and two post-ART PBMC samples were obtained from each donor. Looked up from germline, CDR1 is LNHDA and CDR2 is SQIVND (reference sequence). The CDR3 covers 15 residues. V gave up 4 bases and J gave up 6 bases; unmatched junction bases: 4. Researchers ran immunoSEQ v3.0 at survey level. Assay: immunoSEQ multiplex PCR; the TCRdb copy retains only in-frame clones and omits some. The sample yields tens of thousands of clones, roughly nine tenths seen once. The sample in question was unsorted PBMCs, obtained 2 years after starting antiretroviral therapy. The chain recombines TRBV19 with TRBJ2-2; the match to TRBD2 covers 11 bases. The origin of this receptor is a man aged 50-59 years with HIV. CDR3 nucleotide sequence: TGTGCCAGTAGTAATAGCGGGAGGGCCTCCGGGGAGCTGTTTTTT. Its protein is CASSNSGRASGELFF.